The T cell receptor (beta chain) described here comes from a study of shared clonotypes between healthy human individuals. Whole-study findings and limits: The study found roughly 5.3% of naive CD4 clonotypes shared across several donors. The genetic and exposure-history diversity represented was limited by few donors.

The CDR3 covers 14 residues. Germline-derived CDR1 and CDR2 are SGHVS and FNYEAQ. The V end lost 2 bases, the J end lost 1 base, and 8 bases lay between the germline ends. As to this clone: What it recognizes is unknown.

Sequencing was performed with immunoSEQ multiplex PCR; in TCRdb, only in-frame clones are kept and a portion is missing. Of 2.5 million or so clones listed, around nine tenths are singletons. The sequenced sample consisted of naive CD4+ T cells sorted from blood. Subset here: CD45RA+ positively selected. V is TRBV7-6 and J is TRBJ2-5; unclear D gene. This TCR came from a man aged 18 to 29 in good health. CDR3 sequence: CASSLTGFQETQYF. The CDR3 DNA sequence: TGTGCCAGCAGCTTAACCGGATTCCAAGAGACCCAGTACTTC.